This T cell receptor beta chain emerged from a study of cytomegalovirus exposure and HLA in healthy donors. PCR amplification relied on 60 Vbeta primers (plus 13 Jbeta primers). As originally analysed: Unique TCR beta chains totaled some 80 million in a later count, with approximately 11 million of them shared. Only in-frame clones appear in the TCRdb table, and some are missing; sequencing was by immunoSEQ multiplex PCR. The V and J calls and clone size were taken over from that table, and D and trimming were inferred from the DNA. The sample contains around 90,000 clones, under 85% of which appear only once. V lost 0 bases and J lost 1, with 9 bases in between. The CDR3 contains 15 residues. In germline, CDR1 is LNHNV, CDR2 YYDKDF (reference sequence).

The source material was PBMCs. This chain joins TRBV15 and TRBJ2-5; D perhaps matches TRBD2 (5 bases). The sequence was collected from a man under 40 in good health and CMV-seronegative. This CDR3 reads CATSRDWEIQETQYF. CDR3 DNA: TGTGCCACCAGCAGAGATTGGGAGATCCAAGAGACCCAGTACTTC.